One sample yielded the 11 T cell receptor beta chains listed below, sequenced in a study of T cells in narcolepsy. TCRdb keeps only in-frame clones here, not all; method: immunoSEQ multiplex PCR. The sample gives 25,000 to 35,000 clones, more than 75% of which show up once; around 0.92% is in the top ten. Material for sequencing was memory (CD45RA-) CD4+ T cells from blood. All receptors derive from a human donor in good health.

This clone was detected only a few times. V usage is TRBV10-2 and J usage is TRBJ2-1; D is ambiguous. Germline V CDR1 and CDR2: WSHSY, SAAADI. The CDR3 has 13 residues. The V end was cut by 3 bases, the J end by 7 bases, with 10 bases between. CDR3 in amino acids: CASSELRYNEQFF. DNA of the CDR3: TGCGCCAGCAGTGAATTGCGGTATAATGAGCAGTTCTTC.

The chain carries TRBV30 and TRBJ2-2; 9 nucleotides line up with TRBD1. Looked up from germline, CDR1 is GTSNPN and CDR2 is SVGIG (reference sequence). The CDR3 sequence is 16 residues long. V lost 2 bases, J lost 6 bases, and 10 bases stayed unmatched. The CDR3 spells CAWSQTGTGFAGELFF. DNA for the CDR3: TGTGCCTGGAGTCAAACCGGGACAGGGTTTGCCGGGGAGCTGTTTTTT.

The rearrangement links TRBV21-1 to TRBJ1-5. TRBV21-1 is a listed pseudogene. The CDR3 length is 14 residues. The CDR3 DNA follows: TGTGCCAGCAGCATCCGGGACCCCAATCAGCCCCAGCATTTT. Translated, it gives CASSIRDPNQPQHF.

A remark on this clone: Germline is not matched at one junction end, which may reflect a read error. Other DNA sequences in the sample encode the same CDR3. This chain uses TRBV10-3 with TRBJ1-5; D might be TRBD1 (5 bases). Germline V CDR1 and CDR2: ENHRY, SYGVKD. This CDR3 contains 13 residues. The DNA for the CDR3 is TGCGCCATCAGACTCAGGGAGGATCAGCCCCAGCATTTT. It is translated as CAIRLREDQPQHF.

V and J are TRBV7-3 and TRBJ2-3; TRBD2 aligns across 10 bases. Losses at the gene ends were 3 bases for V and 2 bases for J; bases not matched to a gene: 5. CDR1 SGHTA and CDR2 FQGTGA come from the germline V gene. This CDR3 is 16 amino acids long. The CDR3, as DNA: TGTGCCAGCAGCTTTGGGCTAGCGGGGGCCACAGATACGCAGTATTTT. Its protein is CASSFGLAGATDTQYF.

V and J are TRBV5-1 and TRBJ2-5, with 10 bases lining up with TRBD2. CDR3 length equals 15 residues. Germline CDR1 and CDR2: SGHRS and YFSETQ. The V segment lost 5 bases and the J segment 5 bases; nucleotides outside the gene matches: 9. In DNA form, the CDR3 reads TGCGCCAGCAGTCCTACTAGCGGGGCGAGGGAGACCCAGTACTTC. Translated, it gives CASSPTSGARETQYF.

The V and J genes are TRBV19 and TRBJ1-4, with a tentative D call TRBD1 (6 bases). Deletions cut 5 bases from V and 7 bases from J, with 14 bases between. CDR3 length: 14 residues. The germline V gene has CDR1 LNHDA and CDR2 SQIVND (reference sequence). This CDR3 reads CASSPRTVGEKLFF. Written as DNA, the CDR3 is TGTGCCAGTAGTCCCCGGACAGTTGGTGAAAAACTGTTTTTT.

The chain links TRBV13 to TRBJ1-3; no clear D gene. This CDR3 spans 14 amino acids. Germline loops: CDR1 PRHDT, CDR2 FYEKMQ (reference sequence). Trimming pared 1 base from V and 2 bases from J, leaving 6 bases between. CDR3 sequence reads: CASSLDSPGNTIYF. The DNA of the CDR3 is TGTGCCAGCAGCTTAGACTCCCCTGGAAACACCATATATTTT.

The V and J genes are TRBV2 and TRBJ2-7, with D perhaps TRBD1 (5 bases). The V gene lost 3 bases and the J gene lost 0 bases, with 12 bases spanning the gap. Germline V lookup: CDR1 SNHLY, CDR2 FYNNEI. The CDR3 length is 15 residues. As DNA, the CDR3 is TGTGCCAGCAGTGACCAGGGATTTAGCTCCTACGAGCAGTACTTC. Translated, it gives CASSDQGFSSYEQYF. Full variable domain (missing parts from reference TRBV2 and TRBJ2-7): EPEVTQTPSHQVTQMGQEVILRCVPISNHLYFYWYRQILGQKVEFLVSFYNNEISEKSEIFDDQFSVERPDGSNFTLKIRSTKLEDSAMYFCASSDQGFSSYEQYFGPGTRLTVT.

The J gene is TRBJ1-2, the V gene TRBV5-8; no clear D. Looked up from germline, CDR1 is SGHTS and CDR2 is YDEGEE. V lost 1 base to trimming and J lost 4 bases, with 14 bases between them. This CDR3 is built from 15 residues. The CDR3 sequence: CASSLRARSTYGYTF. The CDR3, as DNA: TGTGCCAGCAGCTTGAGGGCGAGATCTACCTATGGCTACACCTTC. Combining the CDR3 with reference TRBV5-8 and TRBJ1-2 gives the whole variable domain EAGVTQSPTHLIKTRGQQATLRCSPISGHTSVYWYQQALGLGLQFLLWYDEGEERNRGNFPPRFSGRQFPNYSSELNVNALELEDSALYLCASSLRARSTYGYTFGSGTRLTVV.

This clone appeared a single time. V is TRBV5-4 and J is TRBJ2-4; the D gene is possibly TRBD2 (5 bases). V was trimmed by 4 bases and J by 0 bases, leaving 8 bases between them. There are 14 residues in the CDR3. Germline CDR1 reads SGHNT; CDR2 reads YYREEE (reference sequence). In DNA form, the CDR3 reads TGTGCCAGCAGCGAGCGGCTAGCCAAAAACATTCAGTACTTC. Encoded protein: CASSERLAKNIQYF.